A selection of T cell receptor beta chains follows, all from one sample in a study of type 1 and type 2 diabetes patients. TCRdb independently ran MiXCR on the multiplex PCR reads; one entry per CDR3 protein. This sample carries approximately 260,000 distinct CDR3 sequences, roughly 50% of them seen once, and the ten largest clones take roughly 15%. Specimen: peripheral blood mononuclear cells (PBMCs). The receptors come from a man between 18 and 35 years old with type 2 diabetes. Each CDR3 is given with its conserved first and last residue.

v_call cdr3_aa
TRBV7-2 CASLRYRGNEQFF
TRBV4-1 CASSQDRGAEGYTF
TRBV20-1 CSAKRTRATDTQYF
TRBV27 CASARDRDGEKLFF
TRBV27 CASSLPGPSSYNEQFF
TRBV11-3 CASSRGQGGTEAFF
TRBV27 CASAEAPWNEQFF
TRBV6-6 CANTDSGRGSVSPLHF
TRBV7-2 CASSFGTGSNQPQHF
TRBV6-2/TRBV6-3 CASSPGWAQLEENQPQHF
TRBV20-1 CSARPQMNTEAFF
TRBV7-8 CASSPSGNTDTQYF
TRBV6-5 CASSPYGAEPYQETQYF
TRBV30 CAWSVTSPGQPDFF
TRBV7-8 CASSLQAVSGATNEKLFF
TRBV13 CASRSAENNYGYTF
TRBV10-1 CASSESVGFETQYF
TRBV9 CASSRTPLTGAFGYTF
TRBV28 CASSLNGRLREWYNGYTF
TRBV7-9 CASSFPGRTEAFF
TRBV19 CASSSGLAEHIDTQYF
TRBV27 CASSSGDRGYEQYF
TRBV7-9 CASRETLEDEQFF
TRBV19 CASSMHTEAFF
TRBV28 CASSPLMGQGDYTF
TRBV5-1 CASSWGQTLNTEAFF
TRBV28 CASSILAPIGEQYF
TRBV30 CAWSSGRTGELFF
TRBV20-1 CSAPLGQGASYEQHF
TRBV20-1 CSAVQGFTGELFF
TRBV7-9 CASTSPRDPRWVQYF
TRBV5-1 CASSRARDRNYEQYF
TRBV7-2 CASSEGSRGGDEQYF
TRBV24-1 CATSEPSIAGTDTQYF
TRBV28 CASSLLSFSRPRYEQYF
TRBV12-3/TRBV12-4 CASTSPRGVAGPTDTQYF
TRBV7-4 CASSPTTGEANEKLFF
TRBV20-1 CSARVAEASF
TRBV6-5 CASNPQGPYEQYF
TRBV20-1 CSARTLLSYEQYF
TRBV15 CASRSPSYNEQFF
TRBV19 CASRLGRDHSPLHF
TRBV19 CASSTTSGRGTGELFF
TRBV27 CASSFLLAGKTEASF
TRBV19 CASSIPGANVLTF
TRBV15 CATTGERRGKTGRTYEQYF
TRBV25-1 CASSAGQVYGYTF
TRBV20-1 CSAPNPFGLANFNEQFF
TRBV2 CAKRDSGGYEQYF
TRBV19 CATKGQGGGYTF
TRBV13 CASNHRDRYYGYTF
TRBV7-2 CASSLQGLGDEQFF
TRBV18 CASSPGGRRDEQYF
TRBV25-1 CASSERESLYGYTF
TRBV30 CAWRIAGALREQYF
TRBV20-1 CSAGGLAGVNEQFF
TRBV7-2 CASSSPGDSWTQYF
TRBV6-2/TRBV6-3 CATGRKRTTMEQFF
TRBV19 CASSLSTRRSGANVLTF